These T cell receptor beta chains were read from a single sample in a study of cytomegalovirus exposure and HLA in healthy donors. Using immunoSEQ multiplex PCR, the repertoire was profiled, and TCRdb retains in-frame clones only, with some absent. The sample consists of over 150,000 clones, about four fifths of them appearing once. The source material was PBMCs. These receptors came from a man aged 50 to 60 in good health and CMV-seropositive. Each CDR3 is given with its conserved first and last residue. A D gene is named only where the DNA matches it firmly.

V gene: TRBV4-3; D gene: NA; CDR3 length: 15; CDR3 protein: CASSQGDSPNEKLFF
V gene: TRBV30; D gene: NA; CDR3 length: 17; CDR3 protein: CAWSRSASSSYNSPLHF
V gene: TRBV11-3; D gene: NA; CDR3 length: 13; CDR3 protein: CASSLQGPYEQYF
V gene: TRBV7-2; D gene: TRBD1; CDR3 length: 15; CDR3 protein: CASSARQGSSYEQYF
V gene: TRBV30; D gene: TRBD2; CDR3 length: 15; CDR3 protein: CAWSKGLAEYDTQYF
V gene: TRBV30; D gene: NA; CDR3 length: 15; CDR3 protein: CAWSTWRGGANVLTF
V gene: TRBV15; D gene: TRBD2; CDR3 length: 20; CDR3 protein: CATSRGVGTSGARGYNEQFF
V gene: TRBV2; D gene: NA; CDR3 length: 13; CDR3 protein: CASSELRTYEQYF
V gene: TRBV5-4; D gene: NA; CDR3 length: 14; CDR3 protein: CASTPRELYNEQFF
V gene: TRBV27; D gene: NA; CDR3 length: 15; CDR3 protein: CASSTRDRSYNEQFF
V gene: TRBV9; D gene: TRBD2; CDR3 length: 20; CDR3 protein: CASSPQGSGRALGGTDTQYF
V gene: TRBV6-6; D gene: NA; CDR3 length: 11; CDR3 protein: CASGRDYEQYF
V gene: TRBV19; D gene: TRBD1; CDR3 length: 13; CDR3 protein: CASSIGQGYEQYF
V gene: TRBV6-5; D gene: NA; CDR3 length: 13; CDR3 protein: CASTGQGTYGYTF
V gene: TRBV7-3; D gene: NA; CDR3 length: 14; CDR3 protein: CASSLNPGWETQYF
V gene: TRBV28; D gene: TRBD1; CDR3 length: 14; CDR3 protein: CASHTGGSNEKLFF
V gene: TRBV27; D gene: NA; CDR3 length: 15; CDR3 protein: CADRTIPSSYNEQFF
V gene: TRBV9; D gene: TRBD1; CDR3 length: 15; CDR3 protein: CASSPGTGGRETQYF
V gene: TRBV5-1; D gene: NA; CDR3 length: 14; CDR3 protein: CASSSPGHYYEQYF
V gene: TRBV9; D gene: NA; CDR3 length: 15; CDR3 protein: CASSVSALVYNEQFF
V gene: TRBV25-1; D gene: NA; CDR3 length: 14; CDR3 protein: CASSKMGGANEQFF
V gene: TRBV11-3; D gene: TRBD2; CDR3 length: 12; CDR3 protein: CASSGRADTQYF
V gene: TRBV5-1; D gene: TRBD1; CDR3 length: 14; CDR3 protein: CASAGTGNSHEQYF
V gene: TRBV15; D gene: TRBD1; CDR3 length: 18; CDR3 protein: CATSSPQGGQGLENIQYF
V gene: TRBV6-5; D gene: TRBD1; CDR3 length: 15; CDR3 protein: CASNTGASGANVLTF
V gene: TRBV19; D gene: NA; CDR3 length: 15; CDR3 protein: CASSTTPPGAGELFF
V gene: TRBV15; D gene: TRBD2; CDR3 length: 16; CDR3 protein: CATSRDRGEITYEQYF
V gene: TRBV5-4; D gene: TRBD1; CDR3 length: 17; CDR3 protein: CASSPGQGANRFYGYTF
V gene: TRBV6-6; D gene: NA; CDR3 length: 14; CDR3 protein: CAISGGKSGNTIYF
V gene: TRBV15; D gene: NA; CDR3 length: 13; CDR3 protein: CATSRDEAGELFF
V gene: TRBV6-1; D gene: NA; CDR3 length: 14; CDR3 protein: CASSVGSGANVLTF
V gene: TRBV19; D gene: NA; CDR3 length: 15; CDR3 protein: CASRGTPNSNQPQHF
V gene: TRBV7-3; D gene: NA; CDR3 length: 16; CDR3 protein: CASSLSLSSSYNEQFF
V gene: TRBV30; D gene: NA; CDR3 length: 16; CDR3 protein: CAWSVLGQRANYGYTF
V gene: TRBV7-9; D gene: NA; CDR3 length: 14; CDR3 protein: CASSWHQGTDGYTF
V gene: TRBV4-3; D gene: NA; CDR3 length: 13; CDR3 protein: CASSHDRYQPQHF
V gene: TRBV5-5; D gene: NA; CDR3 length: 14; CDR3 protein: CASSLRGKDQPQHF
V gene: TRBV5-6; D gene: NA; CDR3 length: 17; CDR3 protein: CASSLSYGRDMNTEAFF
V gene: TRBV5-1; D gene: TRBD1; CDR3 length: 14; CDR3 protein: CASVGTGGAETQYF
V gene: TRBV5-1; D gene: NA; CDR3 length: 16; CDR3 protein: CASSKVQAELSYEQYF
V gene: TRBV9; D gene: NA; CDR3 length: 14; CDR3 protein: CASSVGSGIGPQHF
V gene: TRBV29-1; D gene: NA; CDR3 length: 14; CDR3 protein: CSVEDEDTNYGYTF
V gene: TRBV2; D gene: TRBD2; CDR3 length: 16; CDR3 protein: CASSFGLAGGADTQYF
V gene: TRBV30; D gene: NA; CDR3 length: 12; CDR3 protein: CAWSVLGSGYTF
V gene: TRBV5-6; D gene: NA; CDR3 length: 15; CDR3 protein: CASSAGPSVNTEAFF
V gene: TRBV28; D gene: TRBD1; CDR3 length: 15; CDR3 protein: CASSLLSGQGATAFF
V gene: TRBV6-6; D gene: TRBD2; CDR3 length: 16; CDR3 protein: CASRSGVAGDTGELFF
V gene: TRBV28; D gene: TRBD2; CDR3 length: 16; CDR3 protein: CASSLTSGRNTGELFF
V gene: TRBV6-6; D gene: TRBD1; CDR3 length: 14; CDR3 protein: CASRQNRGITEAFF
V gene: TRBV6-5; D gene: TRBD2; CDR3 length: 16; CDR3 protein: CASSSPLAGEIHEQYF
V gene: TRBV4-3; D gene: NA; CDR3 length: 17; CDR3 protein: CASSPAPTGSAKNIQYF
V gene: TRBV7-3; D gene: NA; CDR3 length: 17; CDR3 protein: CASSLGLARSSYNEQFF
V gene: TRBV6-1; D gene: NA; CDR3 length: 11; CDR3 protein: CASSEFWHQHF
V gene: TRBV29-1; D gene: NA; CDR3 length: 12; CDR3 protein: CSVTARGGEQYF
V gene: TRBV11-2; D gene: TRBD2; CDR3 length: 18; CDR3 protein: CASSLGSGGAIKGNEQFF
V gene: TRBV27; D gene: TRBD1; CDR3 length: 12; CDR3 protein: CASRTGGYGYTF
V gene: TRBV18; D gene: NA; CDR3 length: 12; CDR3 protein: CASSPREDGYTF
V gene: TRBV10-3; D gene: NA; CDR3 length: 15; CDR3 protein: CAISAPTGETTEAFF
V gene: TRBV4-3; D gene: TRBD1; CDR3 length: 17; CDR3 protein: CASSQDPWTGGPNEQFF